This T cell receptor beta chain is drawn from a study of T-cell reconstitution after alpha-beta-depleted transplantation in children (dated by TCRdb to the mid-2010s). Some background on the complete study: T-cell immune reconstitution after TCRalphabeta/CD19-depleted allogeneic hematopoietic cell transplantation in children was quantitatively tracked in the study by means of TCR repertoire profiling.

The library was prepared using PCR. TCRdb names Illumina HiSeq 2500 as the instrument used. TCR library preparation used molecular barcoding, with unique molecular identifiers applied to normalize quantification of the TCRbeta repertoire. TCRdb reran the public reads through fastp at Q25 and MiXCR, keeping productive beta chains. Rows are unified per CDR3 protein, each entry keeping the most common DNA and genes. Across this sample there are around 600,000 distinct CDR3 sequences, with roughly a tenth seen only once. The ten most abundant clones make up about 4.2% of the sample. Here V drops 4 bases and J drops 4 bases, and the junction holds 10 bases not matched to any gene. Reading the germline V gene gives CDR1 SGHRS and CDR2 YFSETQ. Including cysteine and phenylalanine, the CDR3 has 17 amino acids. Only CDR3 DNA is held: 51 bases, read in frame from base 1. This clonotype was recorded only once. Its antigen has not been determined. No base-level quality is on record; no much larger clone is a single base apart. One read provides weak support.

The receptor was derived from a human donor who donated a stem cell graft to a child with acute myeloid leukemia. The sequenced sample was PBMCs from the stem cell graft donor, obtained from the stem cell graft. The sequence joins TRBV5-1 to TRBJ2-2, and 10 junctional nucleotides match TRBD2. The sequence in DNA is TGCGCCAGCAGCCCCAGACTAGCGGGTTCTGTCACCGGGGAGCTGTTTTTT. Its translation is CASSPRLAGSVTGELFF.